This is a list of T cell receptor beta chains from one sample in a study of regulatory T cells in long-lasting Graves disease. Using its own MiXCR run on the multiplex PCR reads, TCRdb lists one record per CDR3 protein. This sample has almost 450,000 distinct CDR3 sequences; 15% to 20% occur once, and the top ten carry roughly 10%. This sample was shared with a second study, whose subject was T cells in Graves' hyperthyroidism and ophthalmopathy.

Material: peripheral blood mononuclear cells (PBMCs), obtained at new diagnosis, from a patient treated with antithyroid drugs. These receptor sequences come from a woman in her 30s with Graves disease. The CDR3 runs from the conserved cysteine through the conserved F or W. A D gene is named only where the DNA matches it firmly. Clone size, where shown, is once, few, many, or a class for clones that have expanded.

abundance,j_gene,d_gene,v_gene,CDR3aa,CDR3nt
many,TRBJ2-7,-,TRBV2,CATKSRLGDEQYF,TGTGCCACCAAGTCTCGACTAGGAGACGAGCAGTACTTC
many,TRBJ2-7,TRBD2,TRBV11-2,CASRKPGLLSYEQYF,TGTGCCAGCAGAAAACCGGGACTACTCTCCTACGAGCAGTACTTC
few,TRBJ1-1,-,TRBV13,CASSLYGGRSVNTEAFF,TGTGCCAGCAGCTTATACGGGGGAAGGTCGGTGAACACTGAAGCTTTCTTT
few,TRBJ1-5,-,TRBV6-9,CASSYPRTGGNQPQHF,TGTGCCAGCAGTTACCCGAGAACGGGGGGCAATCAGCCCCAGCATTTT
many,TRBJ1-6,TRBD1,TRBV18,CASSQNTITRDRGNSPLHF,TGTGCCAGCTCACAAAACACGATAACGAGGGACAGGGGTAATTCACCCCTCCACTTT
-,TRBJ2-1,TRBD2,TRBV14,CASSQGLAAPNNNEQLF,TGTGCCAGCAGCCAGGGACTAGCGGCCCCAAATAACAATGAGCAGCTCTTC
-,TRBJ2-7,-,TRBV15,CATSLRGGYEQYF,TGTGCCACCAGTTTGCGAGGGGGCTACGAGCAGTACTTC
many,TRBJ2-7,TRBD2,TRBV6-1,CASTVRLAGVSEQYF,TGTGCCAGCACAGTCCGACTAGCGGGAGTGAGCGAGCAGTACTTC
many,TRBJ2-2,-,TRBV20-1,CAGARSPGNTGELFF,TGCGCCGGAGCGAGGTCCCCGGGGAACACCGGGGAGCTGTTTTTT
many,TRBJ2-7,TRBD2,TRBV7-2,CASSPTSGTFYEQYF,TGTGCCAGCAGCCCCACTAGCGGGACCTTCTACGAGCAGTACTTC
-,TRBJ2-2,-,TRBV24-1,CATSDPGAGTGTGELFF,TGTGCCACCAGTGACCCAGGGGCCGGGACTGGCACCGGGGAGCTGTTTTTT
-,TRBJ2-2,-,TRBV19,CASKTIKSGELFF,TGTGCCAGTAAAACCATTAAGTCCGGGGAGCTGTTTTTT
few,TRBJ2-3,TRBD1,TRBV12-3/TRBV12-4,CASSSLQGESTDTQYF,TGTGCCAGCAGTTCCCTACAGGGGGAATCCACAGATACGCAGTATTTT
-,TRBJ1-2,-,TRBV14,CASSEAGVTSGGYTF,TGTGCCAGCAGCGAAGCCGGGGTCACGTCGGGTGGCTACACCTTC
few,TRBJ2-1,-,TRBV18,CASSLGRAREQFF,TGTGCCAGCTCACTTGGCAGGGCGCGTGAGCAGTTCTTC
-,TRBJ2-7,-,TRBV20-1,CSATTSPVYEQYF,TGCAGTGCTACAACTAGCCCAGTCTACGAGCAGTACTTC
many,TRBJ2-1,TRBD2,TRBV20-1,CSARRGLGVYNEQFF,TGCAGTGCTAGGCGTGGACTAGGGGTCTACAATGAGCAGTTCTTC
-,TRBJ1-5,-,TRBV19,CASSIREQPQHF,TGTGCCAGTAGTATCCGAGAGCAGCCCCAGCATTTT
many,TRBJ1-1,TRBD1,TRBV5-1,CASSSGQVNTEAFF,TGCGCCAGCAGCTCGGGACAGGTGAACACTGAAGCTTTCTTT
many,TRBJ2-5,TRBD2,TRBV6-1,CASSPTSGGETQYF,TGTGCCAGCAGTCCCACTAGCGGGGGCGAGACCCAGTACTTC
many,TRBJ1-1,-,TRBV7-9,CASSPRGARVTEAFF,TGTGCCAGCAGCCCCAGGGGTGCCAGGGTCACTGAAGCTTTCTTT
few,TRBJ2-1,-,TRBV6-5,CASSYSSAYNEQFF,TGTGCCAGCAGTTACTCTAGCGCTTACAATGAGCAGTTCTTC
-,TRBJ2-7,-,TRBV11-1,CASSPAGGLPTYEQYF,TGTGCCAGCAGCCCCGCGGGCGGGCTCCCTACCTACGAGCAGTACTTC
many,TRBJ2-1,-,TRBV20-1,CSVRGWAGVNEQFF,TGCAGTGTCAGGGGCTGGGCGGGAGTGAATGAGCAGTTCTTC
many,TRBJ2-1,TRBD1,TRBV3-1,CASSQEGGGTGSYNEQFF,TGTGCCAGCAGCCAAGAGGGGGGCGGGACAGGTAGCTACAATGAGCAGTTCTTC
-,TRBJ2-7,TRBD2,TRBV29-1,CSVKTGTSAYEQYF,TGCAGCGTTAAAACCGGGACTAGCGCCTACGAGCAGTACTTC
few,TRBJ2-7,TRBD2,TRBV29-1,CSVELLAGGSYEQYF,TGCAGCGTTGAGCTACTAGCGGGAGGTTCCTACGAGCAGTACTTC
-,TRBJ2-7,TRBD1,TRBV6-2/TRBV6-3,CASSYSRDSSYEQYF,TGTGCCAGCAGTTACTCTCGGGACAGTTCCTACGAGCAGTACTTC
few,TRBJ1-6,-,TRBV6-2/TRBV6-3,CASSLVLDSPLHF,TGTGCCAGCAGTTTGGTCCTGGATTCACCCCTCCACTTT
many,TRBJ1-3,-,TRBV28,CASSSPGNTIYF,TGTGCCAGCAGCTCCCCCGGAAACACCATATATTTT
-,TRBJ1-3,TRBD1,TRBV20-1,CSAPIQGEDRNTIYF,TGCAGTGCTCCCATTCAGGGGGAAGATCGAAACACCATATATTTT
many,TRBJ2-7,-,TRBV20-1,CSARRTVPYEQYF,TGCAGTGCTCGTAGGACAGTCCCCTACGAGCAGTACTTC
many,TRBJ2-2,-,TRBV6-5,CASSYWAENTGELFF,TGTGCCAGCAGTTACTGGGCAGAGAACACCGGGGAGCTGTTTTTT
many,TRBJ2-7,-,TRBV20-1,CSARGGERRYEQYF,TGCAGTGCTAGAGGGGGGGAGCGGAGGTACGAGCAGTACTTC
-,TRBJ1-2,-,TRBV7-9,CASSLFDRINYGYTF,TGTGCCAGCAGCTTATTCGACAGGATTAACTATGGCTACACCTTC
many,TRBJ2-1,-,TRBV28,CASRRNEQFF,TGTGCCAGCCGCCGCAATGAGCAGTTCTTC
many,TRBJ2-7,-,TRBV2,CASSGQDYEQYF,TGTGCCAGCTCCGGGCAGGACTACGAGCAGTACTTC
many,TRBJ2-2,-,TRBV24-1,CATSDPGPSARGELFF,TGTGCCACCAGTGATCCCGGGCCCTCTGCTCGGGGGGAGCTGTTTTTT
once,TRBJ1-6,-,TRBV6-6,CASSYSRGAFSYNSPLHF,TGTGCCAGCAGTTACTCTCGGGGGGCTTTTTCCTATAATTCACCCCTCCACTTT
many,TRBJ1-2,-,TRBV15,CATSRDLGDGYTF,TGTGCCACCAGCAGAGATCTGGGGGATGGCTACACCTTC
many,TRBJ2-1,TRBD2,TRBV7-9,CASSLAGTSGRTVYNEQFF,TGTGCCAGCAGCTTAGCGGGGACTAGCGGGAGAACGGTCTACAATGAGCAGTTCTTC
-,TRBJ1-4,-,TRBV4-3,CASSQLGDEKLFF,TGCGCCAGCAGCCAATTAGGAGATGAAAAACTGTTTTTT
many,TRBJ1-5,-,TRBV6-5,CASSYSPGQPQHF,TGTGCCAGCAGTTACTCCCCGGGGCAGCCCCAGCATTTT
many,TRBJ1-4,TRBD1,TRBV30,CAWREAGGRFEKLFF,TGTGCCTGGAGGGAAGCAGGGGGCAGATTTGAAAAACTGTTTTTT
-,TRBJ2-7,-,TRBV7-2,CANSLGGVSYEQYF,TGTGCCAACAGCTTAGGCGGGGTATCCTACGAGCAGTACTTC
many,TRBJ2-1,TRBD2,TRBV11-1,CASSFFIAGGPYEQFF,TGTGCCAGCAGCTTTTTTATAGCGGGAGGGCCGTATGAGCAGTTCTTC
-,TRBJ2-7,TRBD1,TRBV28,CASSFPGTGIYEQYF,TGTGCCAGCAGTTTTCCCGGGACAGGGATATACGAGCAGTACTTC